This T cell receptor (beta chain) came from a study of shared clonotypes between healthy human individuals. The CDR3 loop spans 12 amino acids. Germline V gives CDR1 SGHNT, CDR2 YYREEE (reference sequence). With 3 bases removed from V and 10 bases from J, the gap between germline ends came to 13 bases. The data were produced by immunoSEQ multiplex PCR, yet TCRdb's version contains in-frame clones alone and is incomplete. Of roughly 2,500,000 clones in the sample, approximately 93% were seen once. The chain couples TRBV5-4 to TRBJ2-5; D gene ambiguous. This receptor was obtained from a young man in good health. Some clones in this sample may be carry-over from other donors' samples. Sequences were obtained from naive CD4+ T cells from PBMCs. The subset: CD45RA+ positively selected. The CDR3 sequence: CASSSRANDQYF. The CDR3 nucleotides are TGTGCCAGCAGCTCACGGGCGAATGACCAGTACTTC. Based on the CDR3 plus reference TRBV5-4 and TRBJ2-5, the full variable domain is ETGVTQSPTHLIKTRGQQVTLRCSSQSGHNTVSWYQQALGQGPQFIFQYYREEENGRGNFPPRFSGLQFPNYSSELNVNALELDDSALYLCASSSRANDQYFGPGTRLLVL.